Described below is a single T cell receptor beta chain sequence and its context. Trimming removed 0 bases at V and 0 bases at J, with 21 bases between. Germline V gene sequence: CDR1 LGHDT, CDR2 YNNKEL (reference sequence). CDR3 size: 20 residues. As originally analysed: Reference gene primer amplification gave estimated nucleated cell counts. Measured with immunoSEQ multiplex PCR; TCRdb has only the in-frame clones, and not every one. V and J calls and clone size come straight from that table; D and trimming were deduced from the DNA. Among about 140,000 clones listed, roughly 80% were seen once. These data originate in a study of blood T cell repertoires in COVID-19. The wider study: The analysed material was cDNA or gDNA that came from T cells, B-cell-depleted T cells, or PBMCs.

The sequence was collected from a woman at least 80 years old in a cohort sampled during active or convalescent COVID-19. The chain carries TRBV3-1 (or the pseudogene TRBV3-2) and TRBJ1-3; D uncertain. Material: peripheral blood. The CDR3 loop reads CASSQERFGQPESSGNTIYF. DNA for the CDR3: TGTGCCAGCAGCCAAGAGCGATTTGGGCAGCCAGAGAGCTCTGGAAACACCATATATTTT.